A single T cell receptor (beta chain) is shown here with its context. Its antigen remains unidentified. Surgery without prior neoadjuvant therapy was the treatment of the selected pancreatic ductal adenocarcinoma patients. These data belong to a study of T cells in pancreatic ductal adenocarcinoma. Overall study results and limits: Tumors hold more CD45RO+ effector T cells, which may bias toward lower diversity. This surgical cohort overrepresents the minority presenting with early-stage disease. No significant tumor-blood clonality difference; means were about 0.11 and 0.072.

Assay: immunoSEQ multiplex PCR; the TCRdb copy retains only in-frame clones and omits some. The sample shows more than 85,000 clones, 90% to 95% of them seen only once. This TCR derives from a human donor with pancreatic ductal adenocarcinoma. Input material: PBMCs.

CDR3 nucleotide sequence: TGTGCCAGTAGTCCTGGTTTCTCGGGAGGTAGGGAGACCCAGTACTTC. This gives the protein CASSPGFSGGRETQYF. The chain links TRBV19 to TRBJ2-5; 7 bases fit TRBD2. V shed 5 bases, J shed 5 bases, and the junction held 14 bases outside the gene matches. There are 16 residues in the CDR3. Germline CDR1 reads LNHDA; CDR2 reads SQIVND (reference sequence).